Detailed here is one T cell receptor (beta chain). The source of the sample is a study of CD8+ T cells in alopecia areata. With 1 base clipped from V and 0 bases from J, the junction kept 3 bases outside the gene matches. CDR1 is LGHNA and CDR2 is YSLEER in the germline V gene. The CDR3 runs 15 residues. Extracted RNA was reverse transcribed, and the resulting cDNA served as sequencing template. Clones were read by immunoSEQ multiplex PCR, and TCRdb kept only the in-frame ones, dropping some. The table shows hundreds of thousands of clones, with about 60% occurring only once. Sample treatment: oral pan-JAK inhibitor, 5-10 mg twice daily.

This TCR was sampled from a human donor with alopecia areata. The sequencing used CD4+ T cells sorted from blood, collected around week 53, from a patient treated with tofacitinib. The V gene is TRBV4-3, the J gene TRBJ2-7, with 7 positions matching TRBD1. In nucleotides, the CDR3 is TGCGCCAGCAGCCAAGTTGGGGACAGCTCCTACGAGCAGTACTTC. It encodes CASSQVGDSSYEQYF.